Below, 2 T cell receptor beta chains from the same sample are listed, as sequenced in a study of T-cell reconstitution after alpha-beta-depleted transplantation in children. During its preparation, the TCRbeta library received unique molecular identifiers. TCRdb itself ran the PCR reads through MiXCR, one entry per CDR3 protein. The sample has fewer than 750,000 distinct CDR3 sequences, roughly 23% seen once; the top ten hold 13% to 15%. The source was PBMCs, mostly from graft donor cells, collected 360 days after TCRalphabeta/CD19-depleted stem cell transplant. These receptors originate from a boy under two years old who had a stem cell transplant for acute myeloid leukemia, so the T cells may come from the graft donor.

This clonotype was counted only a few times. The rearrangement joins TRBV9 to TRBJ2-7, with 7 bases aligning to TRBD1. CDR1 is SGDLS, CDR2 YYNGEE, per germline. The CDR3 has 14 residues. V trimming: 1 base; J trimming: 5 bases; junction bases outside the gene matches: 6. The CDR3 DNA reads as TGTGCCAGCAGCGTAAGGGGGCAGGGGGACGAGCAGTACTTC. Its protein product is CASSVRGQGDEQYF.

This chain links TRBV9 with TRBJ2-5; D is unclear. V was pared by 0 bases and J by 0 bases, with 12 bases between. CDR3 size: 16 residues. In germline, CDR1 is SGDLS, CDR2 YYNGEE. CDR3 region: CASSVGPTEHQETQYF. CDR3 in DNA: TGTGCCAGCAGCGTAGGACCGACGGAACACCAAGAGACCCAGTACTTC.